This T cell receptor (beta chain) was identified in a study of shared clonotypes between healthy human individuals (dated by TCRdb to 2018 to 2021). Broadly, across the study: The cohort included three men and a couple of women between 18 and 49 years of age. Per donor, three plates each were used for CD4 naive and CD4 memory, two for CD8 naive, and one for CD8 memory. Blood TCR repertoires of roughly five healthy adults were deeply sequenced to estimate repertoire size and the extent of clonotype sharing between individuals. To increase sequencing depth and limit assay-specific biases, TCR repertoire library preparation and sequencing were carried out by different laboratories using diverse techniques. Leukapheresis yielded between about 0.94 and 9.5 billion PBMCs per donor. The study at large found these results: Sampling was restricted to blood, and TCR repertoires in tissue are likely to differ from TCR repertoires in blood. When four donors were compared, the shared fraction of clonotypes was about 5.5% for naive CD4, approximately 3.3% for naive CD8, 2.3% for memory CD4, and 0.4% for memory CD8. Based on pairwise subsampling, the degree of clonotype sharing among donors was expected to be affected by sequencing depth. Clonotypes shared by all four sorted-subset donors showed higher generation probabilities than non-shared clonotypes. Rarefaction of sorted-subset datasets indicated incomplete sequencing despite the large sequencing depth. Naive subsets generally had larger estimated clonotype richness than memory subsets. Because the study included only a small number of donors, the genetic and exposure-history diversity represented was limited.

Donors were healthy HIV-negative adults with no recently reported acute infections or vaccinations. Every donor was a Caucasian adult living in Nashville, Tennessee, USA. Magnetic negative selection was used to enrich CD4+ T cells, after which naive cells were positively selected on CD45RA and the negative fraction became the memory subset. Blood was obtained by leukapheresis, after which PBMCs were separated by Ficoll-Histopaque density gradient centrifugation and cryopreserved in liquid nitrogen vapor phase. Purity and quantity of every magnetically sorted T cell population were checked by analytical flow cytometry. Genomic DNA was isolated from each sorted fraction and quantified by UV absorbance on a Nanodrop 2000c. Reading from cysteine to phenylalanine, the CDR3 counts 13 amino acids. The only DNA kept is the CDR3, 39 bases in frame from the first base. Unmatched junction bases come to 3, with V trimmed by 5 bases and J by 2 bases. The germline V gene encodes CDR1 LNHDA and CDR2 SQIVND (reference sequence).

A note on this clone: Its antigen specificity is not known. Per-base qualities were not stored, and no clone one base away is much larger.

Using the deep immunoSEQ assay, multiplex PCR amplified TCR CDR3 regions from genomic DNA. For each cell subset, the extracted genomic DNA was distributed evenly across all wells of several immunoSEQ 96-well plates, and each plate served as one replicate. For sorted subsets, around 200 ng genomic DNA, equal to 25,000 to 35,000 T cell genomes, was loaded into each replicate PCR. The purified libraries were quantified using a Qubit 3.0 fluorometer, sized with a Bioanalyzer 2100, and then quantified again using the KAPA Library Quantification kit. Every immunoSEQ 96-well plate was sequenced on a separate single-read 150-cycle Illumina NextSeq 550 flow cell. The authors' analysis ran thus. Because the immunoSEQ output held only junctional sequences and lacked quality scores, the filtering could not match the filtering applied to full-length reads. To assign V/J genes and CDR3, sequences were annotated using PyIR, a Python wrapper for IgBLAST v1.9, with IMGT germline references. Reads were removed for weak V/J assignments (E-value above 1e-6), missing CDR3, stop codons, out-of-frame junctions, or ambiguous translated residues. V3J clonotypes were defined as sequences sharing an identical inferred V gene, J gene, and CDR3 amino acid sequence. To compute the percentage overlap between repertoires, the number of shared unique clonotypes was divided by the size of the smaller repertoire. Three approaches were used to assess repertoire richness: RTK rarefaction, the Chao1 estimator, and Recon v2.1 estimates of unobserved clonotypes. Generation probabilities for all TCRbeta clonotypes obtained by the gDNA method from a handful of donors were computed using OLGA. In TCRdb, the immuneACCESS table is reduced to in-frame sequences with V and J assigned. These tables do not hold every clone; where another copy was compared, an unresolved V gene accounts for under half, and the others remain unexplained. V and J calls and clone size come straight from that table; D and trimming were deduced from the DNA. The sample includes approximately 1.5 million clones, with around 98.5% observed a single time. The ten largest make up around 0.33% of the sample.

The source material was naive CD4+ T cells sorted from blood. The cell subset or site label of this sample denotes: CD45RA+ positively selected. This sequence was found in a man aged 25-45 years in good health. The sequence is built from TRBV19 and TRBJ2-7, and 7 junction bases match TRBD1. The CDR3 protein is CASSYRGAYEQYF. The nucleotide sequence is given as TGTGCCAGTAGTTACAGGGGCGCCTACGAGCAGTACTTC.